This T cell receptor (beta chain) was observed in a study of tumor-infiltrating lymphocytes in primary liver carcinoma. Germline CDR1 is SNHLY and CDR2 is FYNNEI. V was clipped by 4 bases and J by 2 bases, with 15 bases between them. The CDR3 spans 16 residues. The investigators made TCR beta cDNA from roughly 0.45 ug total RNA, using a constant-region primer. Library construction for TCR beta comprised three nested multiplex PCR rounds performed with slightly modified ARM-PCR. A C-beta reverse primer was combined with TRBV1-TRBV30 forward primers in the first two PCR rounds, and each round had 10 cycles. MiXCR was run by TCRdb on the multiplex PCR reads, yielding one entry per CDR3 protein. The sample lists 320,000 or so distinct CDR3 sequences; approximately 60% were seen once. Blood RNA was derived from unsorted whole blood, and germline DNA was extracted too.

The sequenced sample consisted of peripheral blood. The TCR originated in a man in his forties or fifties with primary liver carcinoma and hepatitis B virus infection. This chain joins TRBV2 and TRBJ2-1; possibly TRBD1 or TRBD2 for D (5 bases each). CDR3 in DNA: TGTGCCAGCAGTGGATCGGGGCGCGGGCCCTACAATGAGCAGTTCTTC. It specifies CASSGSGRGPYNEQFF.